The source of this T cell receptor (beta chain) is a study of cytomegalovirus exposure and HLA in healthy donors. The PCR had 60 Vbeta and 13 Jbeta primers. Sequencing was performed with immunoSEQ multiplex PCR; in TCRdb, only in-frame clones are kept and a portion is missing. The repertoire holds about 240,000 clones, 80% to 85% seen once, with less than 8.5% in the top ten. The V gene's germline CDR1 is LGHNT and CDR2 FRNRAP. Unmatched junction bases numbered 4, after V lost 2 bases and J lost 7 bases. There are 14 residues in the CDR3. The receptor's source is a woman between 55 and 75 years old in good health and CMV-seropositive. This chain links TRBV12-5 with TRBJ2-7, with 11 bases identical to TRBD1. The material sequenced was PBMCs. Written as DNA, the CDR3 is TGTGCTAGTGGTTTGAGCGGGACAGGGGGAGAGCAGTACTTC. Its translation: CASGLSGTGGEQYF. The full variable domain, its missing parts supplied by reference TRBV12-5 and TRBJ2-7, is DARVTQTPRHKVTEMGQEVTMRCQPILGHNTVFWYRQTMMQGLELLAYFRNRAPLDDSGMPKDRFSAEMPDATLATLKIQPSEPRDSAVYFCASGLSGTGGEQYFGPGTRLTVT.